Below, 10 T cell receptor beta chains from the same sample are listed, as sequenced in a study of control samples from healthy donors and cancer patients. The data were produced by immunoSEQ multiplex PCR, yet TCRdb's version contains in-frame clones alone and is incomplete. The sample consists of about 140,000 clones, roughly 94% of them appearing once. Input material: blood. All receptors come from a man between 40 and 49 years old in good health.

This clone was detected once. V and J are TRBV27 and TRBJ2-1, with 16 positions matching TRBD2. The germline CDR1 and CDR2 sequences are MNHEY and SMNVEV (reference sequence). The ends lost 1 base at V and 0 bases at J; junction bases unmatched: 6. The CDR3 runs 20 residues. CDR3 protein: CASSLLGLAGGQSSYNEQFF. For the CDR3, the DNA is TGTGCCAGCAGTTTATTGGGACTAGCGGGAGGGCAATCCTCCTACAATGAGCAGTTCTTC.

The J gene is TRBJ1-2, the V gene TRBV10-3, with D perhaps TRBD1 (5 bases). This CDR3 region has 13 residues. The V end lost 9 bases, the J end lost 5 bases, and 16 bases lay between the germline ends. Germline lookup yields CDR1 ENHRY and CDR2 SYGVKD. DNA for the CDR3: TGTGCCATTTGGGACCGAGGGTGGTATGGCTACACCTTC. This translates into CAIWDRGWYGYTF.

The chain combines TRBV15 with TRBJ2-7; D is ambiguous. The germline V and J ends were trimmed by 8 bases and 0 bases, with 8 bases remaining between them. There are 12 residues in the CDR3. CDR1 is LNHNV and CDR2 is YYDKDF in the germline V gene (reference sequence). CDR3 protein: CATGSFSYEQYF. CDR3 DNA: TGTGCCACCGGCTCCTTCTCCTACGAGCAGTACTTC.

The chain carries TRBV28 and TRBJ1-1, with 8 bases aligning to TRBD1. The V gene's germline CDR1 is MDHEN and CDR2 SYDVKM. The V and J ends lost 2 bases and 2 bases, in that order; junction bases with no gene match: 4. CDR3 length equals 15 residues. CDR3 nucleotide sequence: TGTGCCAGCAGTTTACGCCAGGGGGCCAACACTGAAGCTTTCTTT. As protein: CASSLRQGANTEAFF.

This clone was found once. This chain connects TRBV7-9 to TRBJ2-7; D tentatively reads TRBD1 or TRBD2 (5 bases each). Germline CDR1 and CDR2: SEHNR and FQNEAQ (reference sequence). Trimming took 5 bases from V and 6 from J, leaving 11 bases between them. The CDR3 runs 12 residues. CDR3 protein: CASSLTRGEQYF. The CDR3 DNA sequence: TGTGCCAGCAGCCTAACTAGGGGCGAGCAGTACTTC. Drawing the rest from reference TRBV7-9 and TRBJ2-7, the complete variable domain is DTGVSQNPRHKITKRGQNVTFRCDPISEHNRLYWYRQTLGQGPEFLTYFQNEAQLEKSRLLSDRFSAERPKGSFSTLEIQRTEQGDSAMYLCASSLTRGEQYFGPGTRLTVT.

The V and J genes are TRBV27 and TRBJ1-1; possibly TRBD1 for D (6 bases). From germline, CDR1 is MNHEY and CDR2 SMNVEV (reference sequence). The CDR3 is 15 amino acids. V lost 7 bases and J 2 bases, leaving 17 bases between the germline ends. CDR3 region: CASNLDRVSNTEAFF. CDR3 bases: TGTGCCAGCAATTTGGACAGAGTTAGCAACACTGAAGCTTTCTTT.

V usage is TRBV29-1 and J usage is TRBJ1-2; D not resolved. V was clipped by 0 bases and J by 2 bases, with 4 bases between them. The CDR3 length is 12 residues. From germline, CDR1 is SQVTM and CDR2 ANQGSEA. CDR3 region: CSVEDTNYGYTF. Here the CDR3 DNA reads TGCAGCGTTGAAGACACCAACTATGGCTACACCTTC.

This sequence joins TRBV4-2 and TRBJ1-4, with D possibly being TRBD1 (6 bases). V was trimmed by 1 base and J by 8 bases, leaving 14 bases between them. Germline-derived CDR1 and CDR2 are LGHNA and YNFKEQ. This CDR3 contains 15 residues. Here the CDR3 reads CASSQAGAREEKLFF. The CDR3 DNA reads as TGTGCCAGCAGCCAAGCGGGGGCCCGGGAAGAAAAACTGTTTTTT.

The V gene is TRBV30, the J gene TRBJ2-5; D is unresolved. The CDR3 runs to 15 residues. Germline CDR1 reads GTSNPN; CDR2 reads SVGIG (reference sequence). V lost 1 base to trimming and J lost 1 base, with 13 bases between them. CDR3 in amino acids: CAWSALKVLQETQYF. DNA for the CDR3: TGTGCCTGGAGTGCCCTAAAGGTCCTCCAAGAGACCCAGTACTTC.

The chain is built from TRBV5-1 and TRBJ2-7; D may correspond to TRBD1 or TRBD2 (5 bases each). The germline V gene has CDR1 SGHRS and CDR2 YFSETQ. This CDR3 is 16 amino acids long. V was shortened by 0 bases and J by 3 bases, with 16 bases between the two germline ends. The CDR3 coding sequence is TGCGCCAGCAGCTTGGTGTCAGGGAAGGGGAGCTACGAGCAGTACTTC. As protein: CASSLVSGKGSYEQYF.